These 10 T cell receptor beta chains originate from one sample sequenced in a study of blood T cell repertoires in COVID-19. Profiling relied on immunoSEQ multiplex PCR, and the TCRdb table lists in-frame clones only, not all of them. The profile shows roughly 220,000 clones, around 80% of them singletons. Sequencing was performed on peripheral blood. The receptors originated from a woman in her 70s with acute or convalescent COVID-19.

The chain carries TRBV10-3 and TRBJ2-7, with TRBD1 identical over 8 bases. V lost 7 bases and J lost 2; bases outside the gene matches: 7. Germline-derived CDR1 and CDR2 are ENHRY and SYGVKD. The CDR3 sequence is 14 residues long. Here the CDR3 DNA reads TGTGCCATCACTTCTACAGGGGGAGCCTACGAGCAGTACTTC. Protein: CAITSTGGAYEQYF.

For the CDR3, the DNA is TGTGCCAGCATCGGACGTAGCGCCTCCACAGATACGCAGTATTTT. Protein product: CASIGRSASTDTQYF. The chain is built from TRBV5-4 and TRBJ2-3, with D perhaps matching TRBD2 (5 bases). The ends were cut back, 6 bases at V and 2 bases at J, with 16 bases in the middle. Germline V gene data show CDR1 as SGHNT and CDR2 as YYREEE (reference sequence). This CDR3 comprises 15 residues.

The rearrangement uses TRBV19 and TRBJ2-3; 10 nucleotides match TRBD1. The V segment lost 0 bases and the J segment 6 bases; nucleotides outside the gene matches: 6. Germline V lookup: CDR1 LNHDA, CDR2 SQIVND (reference sequence). CDR3 length equals 16 residues. The CDR3 nucleotides read TGTGCCAGTAGTATAGATGGGACAGGGGTATCGGATACGCAGTATTTT. Protein: CASSIDGTGVSDTQYF.

The chain carries TRBV5-1 and TRBJ1-1, with a possible D match to TRBD1 (5 bases). The germline V and J ends were trimmed by 1 base and 1 base, with 14 bases remaining between them. The CDR3 totals 16 residues. Germline CDR1 is SGHRS and CDR2 is YFSETQ. The CDR3 protein is CASSLTGPGANTEAFF. The CDR3, as DNA: TGCGCCAGCAGCTTGACAGGTCCTGGGGCGAACACTGAAGCTTTCTTT.

The chain links TRBV28 to TRBJ2-7; TRBD2 matches at 13 bases. J gave up 6 bases and V 5 bases, and 7 bases lay outside the gene matches. CDR3 size: 15 residues. Germline V gives CDR1 MDHEN, CDR2 SYDVKM. The CDR3 DNA is TGTGCCAGCAGTCCCATGGGACTAGCGGGACTCGAGCAGTACTTC. Encoded protein: CASSPMGLAGLEQYF.

This sequence joins TRBV24-1 and TRBJ2-1; no clear D. Germline V gives CDR1 KGHDR, CDR2 SFDVKD. V gave up 4 bases and J gave up 4 bases, with 7 bases separating them. The CDR3 consists of 13 residues. The CDR3 nucleotides are TGTGCCACCAGTGACCTTATATACAATGAGCAGTTCTTC. This gives the protein CATSDLIYNEQFF.

This clone was detected only once. This sequence joins TRBV6-5 and TRBJ1-2; 8 bases map to TRBD1. Trimming at V came to 6 bases and at J to 8 bases, leaving 8 bases not matched to a gene. The CDR3 has 13 residues. The germline V gene has CDR1 MNHEY and CDR2 SVGAGI. In nucleotides, the CDR3 is TGTGCCAGCAGGGTATTGACAGGGGAAGGCTACACCTTC. Protein: CASRVLTGEGYTF.

J is TRBJ2-7 and V is TRBV29-1; a weak D match, TRBD1 (7 bases). CDR1 is SQVTM, CDR2 ANQGSEA, per germline. The CDR3 is made up of 15 amino acids. The V and J ends lost 7 bases and 1 base respectively, with 20 bases between them. The DNA of the CDR3 is TGCAGCGCCACCCTGGGGCAGGGGGGTTCCTACGAGCAGTACTTC. Residues: CSATLGQGGSYEQYF.

The chain carries TRBV27 and TRBJ1-5; 8 nucleotides align to TRBD1. V lost 8 bases to trimming and J lost 6 bases; unmatched junction nucleotides: 6. CDR1 and CDR2 (germline): MNHEY, SMNVEV (reference sequence). The CDR3 loop spans 13 amino acids. The CDR3 region is CASSDRVAQPQHF. The CDR3 DNA reads TGTGCCAGCTCGGACAGGGTGGCTCAGCCCCAGCATTTT.

The CDR3, as DNA: TGTGCCAGCAGCATAAGACACTCCAACTATGGCTACACCTTC. Amino acids: CASSIRHSNYGYTF. The genes are TRBV7-3 and TRBJ1-2, with no clear D. The CDR3 sequence is 14 residues long. Germline assignment: CDR1 SGHTA and CDR2 FQGTGA. V was shortened by 5 bases and J by 2 bases, with 12 bases between the two germline ends. The entire variable domain, with the rest obtained from reference TRBV7-3 and TRBJ1-2, is as follows: GAGVSQTPSNKVTEKGKYVELRCDPISGHTALYWYRQSLGQGPEFLIYFQGTGAADDSGLPNDRFFAVRPEGSVSTLKIQRTERGDSAVYLCASSIRHSNYGYTFGSGTRLTVV.